Below, one TCR beta chain is given with its context. A library of TCRbeta sequences, prepared with unique molecular identifiers, was generated. MiXCR, run by TCRdb on the PCR reads, gives a single entry per CDR3 protein. The table includes 200,000 to 300,000 distinct CDR3 sequences, around 13% detected once. These data are taken from a study of T-cell reconstitution after alpha-beta-depleted transplantation in children. V was trimmed by 8 bases and J by 7 bases, leaving 12 bases between them. Germline V lookup: CDR1 GTSNPN, CDR2 SVGIG (reference sequence). The CDR3 spans 11 residues. The gene calls are TRBV30 and TRBJ2-1; D uncertain. This material consisted of PBMCs from the stem cell graft donor, taken from the stem cell graft. This sequence was found in a human donor who donated a stem cell graft to a child with acute lymphoblastic leukemia. The CDR3 protein is CARSLSNEQFF. CDR3 nucleotide sequence: TGTGCCCGCTCGCTCTCTAATGAGCAGTTCTTC.